The 15 T cell receptor beta chains reported below all come from one sample, sequenced in a study of vaccination and CD4 T cells after COVID-19. The Oncomine TCR Beta short-read assay generated sequence data from the DNA of cultured CD4+ T cells. MiXCR was run by TCRdb on the PCR reads, yielding one entry per CDR3 protein. The sample records about 5,000 distinct CDR3 sequences, 60% being singletons. Their cognate antigens are unknown. Stated treatment: approximately 10-day PBMC culture with coronavirus spike peptide pools or control peptides (ViraFEST assay). CD4+ T lymphocytes from the unexposed donor were collected before the COVID-19 pandemic (2011-2018). The specimen was CD4+ T cells from blood, cultured in vitro. These receptors were taken from a human donor in good health.

The V call is TRBV7-2, the J call TRBJ1-6; D is ambiguous. Germline V lookup: CDR1 SGHTA, CDR2 FQGNSA. The CDR3 covers 15 residues. With 1 base removed from V and 19 bases from J, the gap between germline ends came to 23 bases. CDR3 in amino acids: CASSLEGRLNSPPHF. CDR3 nucleotide sequence: TGTGCCAGCAGCTTAGAGGGCAGGTTGAATTCACCCCCTCACTTT.

As DNA, the CDR3 is TGCGCCAGCAGCTTGGGAGGACAGGGGGCGCTTGGGGAGCTGTTTTTT. Its protein product is CASSLGGQGALGELFF. J is TRBJ2-2 and V is TRBV5-1, with TRBD1 matching 11 bases. Germline V gene lookup returns CDR1 SGHRS and CDR2 YFSETQ. V was clipped by 0 bases and J by 8 bases; unmatched bases: 6. The CDR3 has 16 amino acids.

This clonotype was found a few times. The rearrangement uses TRBV7-2 and TRBJ2-4; 10 positions agree with TRBD1. Germline V CDR1 and CDR2: SGHTA, FQGNSA. Losses at the gene ends were 6 bases for V and 1 base for J; bases not matched to a gene: 3. The CDR3 has 15 amino acids. The CDR3 loop is CASRDRGKAKNIQYF. The CDR3 nucleotides read TGTGCCAGCAGGGACAGGGGGAAGGCCAAAAACATTCAGTACTTC.

This clonotype appeared a single time. The genes are TRBV7-9 and TRBJ2-2, with TRBD2 identical over 7 bases. The CDR3 loop spans 15 amino acids. Trimming at V came to 5 bases and at J to 8 bases, leaving 11 bases not matched to a gene. In germline, CDR1 is SEHNR, CDR2 FQNEAQ (reference sequence). The DNA for the CDR3 is TGTGCCAGCAGCCGCGGGACTAATCTACCGGGGGAGCTGTTTTTT. Translated: CASSRGTNLPGELFF.

As DNA, the CDR3 is TGTGCCAGTAGTATTGGACTGACAAACACCGGGGAGCTGTTTTTT. Translation gives CASSIGLTNTGELFF. V usage is TRBV19 and J usage is TRBJ2-2; D may be TRBD2 (5 bases). Germline values: CDR1 LNHDA, CDR2 SQIVND (reference sequence). The CDR3 is 15 residues long. Trimming removed 3 bases from V and 2 bases from J, with 10 bases in between. The whole variable domain, filled in from reference TRBV19 and TRBJ2-2, reads DGGITQSPKYLFRKEGQNVTLSCEQNLNHDAMYWYRQDPGQGLRLIYYSQIVNDFQKGDIAEGYSVSREKKESFPLTVTSAQKNPTAFYLCASSIGLTNTGELFFGEGSRLTVL.

This clonotype occurred a few times. This chain connects TRBV20-1 to TRBJ1-1; D is unresolved. The CDR3 consists of 11 residues. The V gene's germline CDR1 is DFQATT and CDR2 SNEGSKA (reference sequence). V gave up 3 bases and J gave up 8 bases, with 10 bases separating them. The CDR3: CSASWTAEAFF. The DNA of the CDR3 is TGCAGTGCTAGTTGGACCGCGGAAGCTTTCTTT.

This chain uses TRBV10-1 with TRBJ1-5, with D hard to call. The V gene's germline CDR1 is WNHNN and CDR2 SYGVQD (reference sequence). The V gene lost 4 bases and the J gene lost 6 bases, with 7 bases spanning the gap. The CDR3 is made up of 12 amino acids. The CDR3 here is CASSGSGQPQHF. The CDR3 coding sequence is TGCGCCAGCAGTGGATCGGGTCAGCCCCAGCATTTT.

This clonotype was detected only a few times. The chain is built from TRBV11-2 and TRBJ1-2; TRBD1 matches at 8 bases. CDR3 length: 15 residues. V lost 4 bases to trimming and J lost 4 bases; unmatched junction nucleotides: 8. Germline assignment: CDR1 SGHAT and CDR2 FQNNGV. The CDR3 sequence: CASSSRDRPSYGYTF. In nucleotides, the CDR3 is TGTGCCAGCAGCTCCCGGGACAGGCCTTCCTATGGCTACACCTTC.

The chain has TRBV7-2 and TRBJ2-2; maybe TRBD1 (6 bases). The CDR3 length is 15 residues. V lost 1 base, J lost 3 bases, and 9 bases lay in between. Germline lookup yields CDR1 SGHTA and CDR2 FQGNSA. As DNA, the CDR3 is TGTGCCAGCAGCTTAGTTGGGGGCGACACCGGGGAGCTGTTTTTT. Its translation: CASSLVGGDTGELFF.

The chain links TRBV30 to TRBJ1-1; D unresolved. Trimming shortened V by 2 bases and J by 5 bases, and 18 bases separated the two germline ends. The CDR3 runs 15 residues. CDR1 and CDR2 from the germline V gene are GTSNPN and SVGIG (reference sequence). The CDR3 DNA follows: TGTGCCTGGAGTAACTGGGAATCAGGAAAGACTGAAGCTTTCTTT. It yields the protein CAWSNWESGKTEAFF.

The chain joins TRBV27 to TRBJ2-7; 9 nucleotides line up with TRBD1. The V gene's germline CDR1 is MNHEY and CDR2 SMNVEV (reference sequence). This CDR3 spans 17 amino acids. V lost 2 bases, J lost 1 base, and 9 bases stayed unmatched. The CDR3 sequence: CASSLAARDRVSYEQYF. The CDR3 coding sequence is TGTGCCAGCAGTTTAGCAGCCCGGGACAGGGTATCCTACGAGCAGTACTTC.

Only a few counts were recorded for this clonotype. The V and J genes are TRBV7-2 and TRBJ2-7; the match to TRBD1 covers 9 bases. This CDR3 comprises 16 residues. The germline CDR1 and CDR2 sequences are SGHTA and FQGNSA. V shed 5 bases, J shed 2 bases, and the junction held 10 bases outside the gene matches. CDR3 region: CASSPGTGNPAYEQYF. The CDR3 region has the DNA TGTGCCAGCAGCCCCGGGACAGGGAATCCTGCCTACGAGCAGTACTTC.

V usage is TRBV2 and J usage is TRBJ1-1; D is perhaps TRBD1 (5 bases). Trimming left V 6 bases short and J 2 bases short, with 19 bases between. This CDR3 comprises 16 residues. CDR1 and CDR2 (germline): SNHLY, FYNNEI. CDR3 residues: CASSRDALTPNTEAFF. DNA for the CDR3: TGTGCCAGCAGCCGGGACGCCTTGACGCCCAACACTGAAGCTTTCTTT.

The chain couples TRBV6-1 to TRBJ1-5; D is perhaps TRBD1 (5 bases). CDR3 length equals 15 residues. Trimming took 6 bases from V and 0 from J, leaving 12 bases between them. Looked up from germline, CDR1 is MNHNS and CDR2 is SASEGT. The CDR3 coding sequence is TGTGCCAGCAGAAGACAGTCCCATAGCAATCAGCCCCAGCATTTT. Translation: CASRRQSHSNQPQHF.

The chain combines TRBV6-1 with TRBJ2-2, with TRBD2 matching 8 bases. The V gene end was trimmed by 6 bases and the J gene end by 7 bases; junction bases not matched to a gene: 4. Germline lookup yields CDR1 MNHNS and CDR2 SASEGT. This CDR3 comprises 13 residues. This CDR3 reads CASSRGGDGELFF. CDR3 nucleotide sequence: TGTGCCAGCAGCCGGGGGGGCGACGGGGAGCTGTTTTTT.